This TCR beta chain came from a study of cytomegalovirus exposure and HLA in healthy donors. Study summary: Clustering assigned 81% of the roughly 400 genotyped donors to the Caucasian-associated ancestry cluster.

The CDR3 extends over 17 amino acids. CDR1 is LNHDA, CDR2 SQIVND, per germline (reference sequence). V lost 3 bases, J lost 0 bases, and 15 bases lay in between. The study ran its PCR with 60 Vbeta and 13 Jbeta primers. Authors' processing steps: The authors later counted approximately 80 million unique TCR beta chains, some 9.9 million of them shared. Only in-frame clones appear in the TCRdb table, and some are missing; sequencing was by immunoSEQ multiplex PCR. Clone size and the V and J calls come from that table; the DNA yielded D and trimming. This table holds some 150,000 clones, about 77% found once.

The receptor was derived from a woman in her forties in good health and CMV-seronegative. This chain connects TRBV19 to TRBJ2-1, with D hard to call. Sequencing was performed on PBMCs. The CDR3 reads CASSIGHSKSSYNEQFF. CDR3 in DNA: TGTGCCAGTAGTATTGGGCACAGCAAGAGCTCCTACAATGAGCAGTTCTTC.